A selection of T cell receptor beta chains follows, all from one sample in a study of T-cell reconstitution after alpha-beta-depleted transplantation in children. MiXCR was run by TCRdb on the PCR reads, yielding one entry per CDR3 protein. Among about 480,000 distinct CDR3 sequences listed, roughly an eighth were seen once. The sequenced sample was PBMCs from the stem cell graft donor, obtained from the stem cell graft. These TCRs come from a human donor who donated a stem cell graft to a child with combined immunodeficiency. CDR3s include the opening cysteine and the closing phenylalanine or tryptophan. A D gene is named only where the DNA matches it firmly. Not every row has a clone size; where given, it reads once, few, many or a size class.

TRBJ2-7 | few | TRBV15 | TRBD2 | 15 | CATSRATSERYEQYF | TGTGCCACCAGCAGAGCTACTAGCGAGCGCTACGAGCAGTACTTC
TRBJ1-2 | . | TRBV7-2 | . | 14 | CASSLGDSFYGYTF | TGTGCCAGCAGCTTAGGGGACTCTTTCTATGGCTACACCTTC
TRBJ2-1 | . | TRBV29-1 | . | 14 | CSVDSQSSYNEQFF | TGCAGCGTTGATAGCCAGAGCTCCTACAATGAGCAGTTCTTC
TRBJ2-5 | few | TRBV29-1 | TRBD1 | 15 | CSVEDHLTGKETQYF | TGCAGCGTTGAAGACCACCTGACAGGGAAAGAGACCCAGTACTTC
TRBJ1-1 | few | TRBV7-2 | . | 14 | CASSISGSNTEAFF | TGTGCCAGCAGCATATCCGGGTCGAACACTGAAGCTTTCTTT
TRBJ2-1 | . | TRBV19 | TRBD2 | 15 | CASSPLGLAGAWQFF | TGTGCCAGTAGCCCGTTGGGACTAGCGGGAGCCTGGCAGTTCTTC
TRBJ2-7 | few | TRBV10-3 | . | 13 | CAISGEFPYEQYF | TGTGCCATCAGCGGGGAATTTCCCTACGAGCAGTACTTC
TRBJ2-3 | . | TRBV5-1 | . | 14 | CASSLSTATDTQYF | TGCGCCAGCAGCTTGTCGACAGCCACAGATACGCAGTATTTT
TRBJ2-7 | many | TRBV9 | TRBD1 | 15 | CASSVGTGPPGEQYF | TGTGCCAGCAGCGTAGGGACAGGGCCCCCGGGGGAGCAGTACTTC
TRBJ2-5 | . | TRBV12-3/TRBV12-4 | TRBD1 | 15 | CASSLRTGGRETQYF | TGTGCCAGCAGTTTAAGAACAGGGGGCAGGGAGACCCAGTACTTC
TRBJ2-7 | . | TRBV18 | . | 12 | CASSPPMYEQYF | TGTGCCAGCTCACCACCGATGTACGAGCAGTACTTC
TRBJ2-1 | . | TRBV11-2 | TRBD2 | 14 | CASSLQRERNEQFF | TGTGCCAGCAGCTTACAGCGGGAGCGAAATGAGCAGTTCTTC
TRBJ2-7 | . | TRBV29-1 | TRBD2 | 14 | CSAGGTSDAYEQYF | TGCAGCGCGGGGGGGACTAGCGACGCCTACGAGCAGTACTTC
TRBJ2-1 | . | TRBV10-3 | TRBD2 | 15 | CAIKLGTSGPNEQFF | TGTGCCATCAAGCTGGGGACTAGCGGGCCCAATGAGCAGTTCTTC
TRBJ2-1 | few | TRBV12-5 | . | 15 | CASGLIGAIQDEQFF | TGTGCTAGTGGTTTGATCGGGGCAATACAGGATGAGCAGTTCTTC
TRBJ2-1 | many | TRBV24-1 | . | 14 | CATSDSSDHNEQFF | TGTGCCACCAGTGACTCTAGTGACCACAATGAGCAGTTCTTC
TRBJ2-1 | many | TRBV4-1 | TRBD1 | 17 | CASSQDYRRGQWHEQFF | TGCGCCAGCAGCCAAGATTATAGAAGGGGGCAGTGGCATGAGCAGTTCTTC
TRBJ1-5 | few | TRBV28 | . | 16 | CASSLVGPGSGQPQHF | TGTGCCAGCAGTTTAGTTGGGCCAGGGTCCGGTCAGCCCCAGCATTTT
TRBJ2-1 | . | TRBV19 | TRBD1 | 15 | CASSIAGQAIIKQFF | TGTGCCAGTAGCATTGCGGGACAGGCAATAATTAAGCAGTTCTTC
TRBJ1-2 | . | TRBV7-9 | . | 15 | CASSPGVASPGGYTF | TGTGCCAGCAGCCCCGGGGTGGCCTCCCCCGGTGGCTACACCTTC
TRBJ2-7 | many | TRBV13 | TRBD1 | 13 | CASSSGQGYEQYF | TGTGCCAGCAGCTCGGGACAGGGCTACGAGCAGTACTTC
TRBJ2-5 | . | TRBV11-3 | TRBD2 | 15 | CASSLWGGSQETQYF | TGTGCCAGCAGCTTATGGGGGGGATCCCAAGAGACCCAGTACTTC
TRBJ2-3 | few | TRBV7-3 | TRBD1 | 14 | CASSKDRGRNTQYF | TGTGCCAGCAGCAAGGACAGGGGGAGGAATACGCAGTATTTT
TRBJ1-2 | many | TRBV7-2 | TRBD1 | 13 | CASSPGQVPGYTF | TGTGCCAGCAGCCCGGGACAGGTCCCTGGCTACACCTTC
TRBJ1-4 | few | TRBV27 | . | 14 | CASSSYRTNEKLFF | TGTGCCAGCAGTTCCTACAGAACTAATGAAAAACTGTTTTTT
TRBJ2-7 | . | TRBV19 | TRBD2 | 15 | CASSPGLAVFYEQYF | TGTGCCAGTAGCCCCGGACTAGCGGTTTTCTACGAGCAGTACTTC